This T cell receptor beta chain was recovered during a study of T cell responses to AZD1222 COVID-19 vaccine. TCRdb's table, derived via immunoSEQ multiplex PCR, lists solely in-frame clones and lacks some. This sample has about 79,000 clones, with about 84% found just once. General study results and limits: Reportedly, nearly half the spike-specific TCRs target unmutated variant regions.

A word on this clone: Its antigen remains unknown.

Germline V CDR1 and CDR2: SNHLY, FYNNEI. V was trimmed by 5 bases and J by 5 bases, leaving 24 bases between them. The CDR3 contains 18 residues. This clonotype was obtained from an adult in good health. The sequencing here drew on peripheral blood, taken on day 0 of AZD1222 vaccination. The chain carries TRBV2 and TRBJ1-4; D is unclear. The CDR3 DNA reads as TGTGCCAGCAGTACCAGTAGGGAGTCAATAGCGCGGAATGAAAAACTGTTTTTT. Its translation is CASSTSRESIARNEKLFF.